This TCR beta chain emerged from a study of blood T cell repertoires in COVID-19. The CDR3 has 14 amino acids. The V gene end was trimmed by 9 bases and the J gene end by 1 base; junction bases not matched to a gene: 7. Germline values: CDR1 LNHDA, CDR2 SQIVND (reference sequence). Assay: immunoSEQ multiplex PCR; the TCRdb copy retains only in-frame clones and omits some. The sample includes some 300,000 clones, 85% to 90% of them seen just once. The sequenced sample consisted of PBMCs or T cells enriched from blood (not recorded which). The clonotype originates from a woman between 45 and 60 years old who had been exposed to COVID-19. The V call is TRBV19, the J call TRBJ1-1, with 8 bases fitting TRBD1. CDR3 bases: TGTGCCAGCAAATCCGGGACAGGGAACACTGAAGCTTTCTTT. This gives the protein CASKSGTGNTEAFF.